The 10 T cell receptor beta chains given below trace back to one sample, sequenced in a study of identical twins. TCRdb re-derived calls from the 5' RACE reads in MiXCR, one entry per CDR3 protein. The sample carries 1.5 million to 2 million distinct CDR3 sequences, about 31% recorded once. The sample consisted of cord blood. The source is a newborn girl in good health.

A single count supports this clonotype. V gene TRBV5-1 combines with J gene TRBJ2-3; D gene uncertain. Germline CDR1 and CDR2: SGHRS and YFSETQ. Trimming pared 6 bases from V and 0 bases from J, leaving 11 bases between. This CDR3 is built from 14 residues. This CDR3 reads CASNFQRSTDTQYF. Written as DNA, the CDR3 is TGCGCCAGCAACTTTCAGCGAAGCACAGATACGCAGTATTTT.

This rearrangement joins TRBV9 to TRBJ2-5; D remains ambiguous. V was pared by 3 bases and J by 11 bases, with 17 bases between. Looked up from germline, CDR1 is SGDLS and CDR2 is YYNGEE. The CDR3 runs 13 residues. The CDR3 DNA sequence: TGTGCCAGCAGCGGACCCCGTCCCCATGAGCAGTACTTC. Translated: CASSGPRPHEQYF. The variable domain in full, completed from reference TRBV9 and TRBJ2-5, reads DSGVTQTPKHLITATGQRVTLRCSPRSGDLSVYWYQQSLDQGLQFLIQYYNGEERAKGNILERFSAQQFPDLHSELNLSSLELGDSALYFCASSGPRPHEQYFGPGTRLLVL.

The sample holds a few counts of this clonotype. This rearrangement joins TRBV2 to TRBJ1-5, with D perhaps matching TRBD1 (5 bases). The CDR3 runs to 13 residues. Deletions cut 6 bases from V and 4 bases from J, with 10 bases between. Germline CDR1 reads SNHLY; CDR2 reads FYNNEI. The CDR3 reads CASRGEPNQPQHF. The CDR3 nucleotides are TGTGCCAGCAGGGGGGAACCGAATCAGCCCCAGCATTTT.

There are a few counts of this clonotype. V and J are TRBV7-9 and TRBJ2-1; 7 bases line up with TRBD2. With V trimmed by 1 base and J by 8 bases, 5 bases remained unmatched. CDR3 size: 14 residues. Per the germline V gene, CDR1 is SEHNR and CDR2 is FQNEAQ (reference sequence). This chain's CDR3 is CASSLGRELYEQFF. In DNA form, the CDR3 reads TGTGCCAGCAGCTTAGGGCGGGAGCTCTATGAGCAGTTCTTC.

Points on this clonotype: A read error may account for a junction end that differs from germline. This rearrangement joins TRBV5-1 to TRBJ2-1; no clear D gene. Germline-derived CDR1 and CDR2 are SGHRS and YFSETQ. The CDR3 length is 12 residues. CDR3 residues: CAGSPSGYEQFF. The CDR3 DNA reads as TGCGCCGGCAGCCCCTCCGGCTATGAGCAGTTCTTC.

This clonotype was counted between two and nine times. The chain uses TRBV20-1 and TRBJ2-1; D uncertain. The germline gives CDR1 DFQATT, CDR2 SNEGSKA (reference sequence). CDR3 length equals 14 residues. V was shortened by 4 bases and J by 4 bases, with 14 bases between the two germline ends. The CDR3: CSATVRERYNEQFF. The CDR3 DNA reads TGCAGTGCTACCGTCCGCGAACGGTACAATGAGCAGTTCTTC.

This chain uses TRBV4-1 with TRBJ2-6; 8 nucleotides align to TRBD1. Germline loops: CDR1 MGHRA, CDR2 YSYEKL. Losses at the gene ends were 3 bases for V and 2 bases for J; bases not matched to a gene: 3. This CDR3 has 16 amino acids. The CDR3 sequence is CASSHTRGPGANVLTF. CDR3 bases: TGCGCCAGCAGCCATACCAGGGGGCCTGGGGCCAACGTCCTGACTTTC.

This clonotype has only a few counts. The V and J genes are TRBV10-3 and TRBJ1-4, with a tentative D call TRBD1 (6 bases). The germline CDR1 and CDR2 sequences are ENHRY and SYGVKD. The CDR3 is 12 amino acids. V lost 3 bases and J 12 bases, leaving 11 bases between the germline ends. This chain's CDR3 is CAISDQGRELFF. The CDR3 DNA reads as TGTGCCATCAGTGATCAGGGGAGGGAACTGTTTTTT.

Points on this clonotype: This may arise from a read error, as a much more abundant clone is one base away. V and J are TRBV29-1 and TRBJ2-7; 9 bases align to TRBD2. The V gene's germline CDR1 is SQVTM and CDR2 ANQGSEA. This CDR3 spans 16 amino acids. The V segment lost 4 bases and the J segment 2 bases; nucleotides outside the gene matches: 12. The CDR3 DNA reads TGCAGCGTTGCCCGTTTGGGGACTAGCAGACCCTACGAGCAGTACTTC. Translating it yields CSVARLGTSRPYEQYF.

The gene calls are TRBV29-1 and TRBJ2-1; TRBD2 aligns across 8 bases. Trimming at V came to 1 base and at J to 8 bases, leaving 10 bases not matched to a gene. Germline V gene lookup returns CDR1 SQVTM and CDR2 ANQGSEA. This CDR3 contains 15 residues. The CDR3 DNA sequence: TGCAGCGTTGAAGGGTGGGGTCGGGAGGGTGATGAGCAGTTCTTC. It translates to CSVEGWGREGDEQFF.